What follows describes a single TCR beta chain. This clonotype was picked up many times. Its recognized antigen is unknown. No base-level quality is on record; no much larger clone is a single base apart. TCRdb records Illumina HiSeq 2500 as the sequencer. Quantitative 5'-RACE with molecular barcodes was the method used to prepare the TCR beta libraries. Turning to the authors' computational methods: A new computational method, built on a probabilistic model of VDJ rearrangement, was used to identify disease-linked TCR variants. TCRdb redid the processing of the public reads, applying fastp at Q25 and MiXCR, and retained in-frame beta chains. Rows with a matching CDR3 protein are joined into one entry that keeps the most common DNA and genes. The V and J calls were not made by the authors but by TCRdb's processing. Here the sample has fewer than 550,000 distinct CDR3 sequences; over 4% occur a single time. The top ten clonotypes cover approximately 4% of the sample.

The sample originates from a study of CD8 T cells in ankylosing spondylitis (dated by TCRdb to about 2017). General notes on the study: The study profiled T cell receptor beta repertoires in healthy donors and ankylosing spondylitis patients to find disease-linked TCR variants. The whole study cohort included 85 to 120 healthy donors and about two dozen ankylosing spondylitis patients. Samples of peripheral blood were taken, and for ankylosing spondylitis patients, synovial fluid was collected as well. Overall study results and their limits: A CD8+ phenotype was shown by the disease-linked clones, which were found at relatively low frequencies in peripheral blood. A TCR beta motif made up of under ten highly homologous amino acid variants appeared to be characteristic of blood from ankylosing spondylitis patients. Some motif variants were previously reported in synovial fluid and blood of reactive arthritis patients, suggesting common disease-initiation mechanisms. The disease-linked clones were reported as significantly enriched in matched synovial fluid samples from ankylosing spondylitis patients.

After removal of 6 bases from V and 4 bases from J, the junction retains 12 bases not matched to a gene. Sequences MDHEN (CDR1) and SYDVKM (CDR2) are obtained from the germline V gene. The CDR3 holds 16 amino acids from the cysteine to the phenylalanine. The DNA shown is the 48-base CDR3, in frame from base 1. Sequenced material: blood, either unsorted or a sorted T cell fraction (not recorded which). The rearranged chain carries TRBV28 and TRBJ1-2; 9 of the junction bases match TRBD1. The sequence was collected from a male donor with ankylosing spondylitis. The DNA reads TGTGCCAGCAGCCCAGGGACAGGGATGATGAGCTATGGCTACACCTTC. It specifies CASSPGTGMMSYGYTF.